This is a list of T cell receptor beta chains from one sample in a study of post-analysis software for immune sequencing data. TCRdb re-analysed the PCR reads in MiXCR, keeping a single row per CDR3 protein. The profile shows about 500,000 distinct CDR3 sequences, approximately 46% of them singletons. The sequenced sample was blood. The receptors derive from a girl aged 10 to 17 with multiple sclerosis. Each CDR3 is given with its conserved first and last residue. The order of the fields is V gene, clone size, J gene, D gene, CDR3 protein, CDR3 DNA. The D gene is left open where the match is weak. Some rows mark clone size as missing; the rest say once, few, many or name a class of expanded clone.

>TRBV14|NA|TRBJ2-7|NA
CASSQDYGHYEQYF
TGTGCCAGCAGCCAAGATTACGGACATTACGAGCAGTACTTC
>TRBV28|few|TRBJ2-3|TRBD1
CASRTGGGYTDTQYF
TGTGCCAGCAGAACAGGGGGCGGATATACAGATACGCAGTATTTT
>TRBV7-9|NA|TRBJ1-2|TRBD1
CASSSPGQSDYGYTF
TGTGCCAGCAGCTCCCCGGGACAGTCGGACTATGGCTACACCTTC
>TRBV20-1|NA|TRBJ2-7|NA
CSAREAEYEQYF
TGCAGTGCTAGGGAGGCCGAATACGAGCAGTACTTC
>TRBV4-1|NA|TRBJ1-5|NA
CASSQDLGQPQHF
TGCGCCAGCAGCCAAGATCTTGGTCAGCCCCAGCATTTT
>TRBV4-2|NA|TRBJ2-1|TRBD1
CASSHRTGGTSSYNEQFF
TGTGCCAGCAGCCATCGGACAGGGGGGACCAGCTCCTACAATGAGCAGTTCTTC
>TRBV20-1|NA|TRBJ1-5|NA
CSAREREGLGPQHF
TGCAGTGCTAGAGAGAGAGAGGGGCTAGGGCCCCAGCATTTT
>TRBV28|NA|TRBJ2-5|NA
CASIGEAQYF
TGTGCCAGCATTGGGGAAGCCCAGTACTTC
>TRBV10-3|NA|TRBJ2-6|TRBD2
CAITGEAGGGVANVLTF
TGTGCCATAACCGGGGAAGCGGGAGGAGGAGTGGCCAACGTCCTGACTTTC
>TRBV19|NA|TRBJ2-7|NA
CTSSIGDNYEQYF
TGTACCAGTAGTATCGGGGACAACTACGAGCAGTACTTC
>TRBV11-2|few|TRBJ2-1|TRBD2
CASRRAGGLGKEQFF
TGTGCCAGCAGGAGAGCGGGAGGGCTGGGTAAGGAGCAGTTCTTC
>TRBV15|few|TRBJ2-6|NA
CATSSLRPASSGANVLTF
TGTGCCACCAGCAGTTTGAGGCCAGCCAGCTCTGGGGCCAACGTCCTGACTTTC
>TRBV4-3|NA|TRBJ1-3|NA
CASSQARGPGNTIYF
TGCGCCAGCAGCCAAGCCAGGGGTCCTGGAAACACCATATATTTT
>TRBV5-1|many|TRBJ2-1|TRBD2
CASSWGGRADNEQFF
TGCGCCAGCAGCTGGGGCGGGAGGGCCGACAATGAGCAGTTCTTC
>TRBV7-2|NA|TRBJ1-2|TRBD1
CASSLAQVTGGNTF
TGTGCCAGCAGCTTAGCTCAGGTGACAGGGGGGAACACCTTC
>TRBV27|NA|TRBJ2-7|TRBD2
CASSLSGGRAFYEQYF
TGTGCCAGCAGTTTATCGGGCGGGAGGGCCTTCTACGAGCAGTACTTC
>TRBV20-1|NA|TRBJ2-1|NA
CSAQYPPSSYNEQFF
TGCAGTGCGCAATATCCTCCGAGCTCCTACAATGAGCAGTTCTTC
>TRBV20-1|NA|TRBJ2-7|NA
CSALLDVSYEQYF
TGCAGTGCCCTCTTGGATGTCTCCTACGAGCAGTACTTC
>TRBV18|few|TRBJ1-5|NA
CASSPWAGDKGQPQHF
TGTGCCAGCTCACCATGGGCAGGGGATAAAGGACAGCCCCAGCATTTT
>TRBV12-3/TRBV12-4|NA|TRBJ2-7|TRBD2
CASTESGRTSYEQYF
TGTGCCAGCACCGAGAGCGGGAGGACCTCCTACGAGCAGTACTTC
>TRBV2|NA|TRBJ2-7|NA
CASRGMRSLATQQYF
TGTGCCAGCAGGGGGATGCGGTCGTTGGCTACGCAGCAGTACTTC
>TRBV6-4|NA|TRBJ2-3|TRBD2
CTSSDSPGGADTQYF
TGTACCAGCAGTGACTCGCCGGGAGGGGCAGATACGCAGTATTTT
>TRBV4-1|few|TRBJ1-2|NA
CASSQGRNYGYTF
TGCGCCAGCAGCCAAGGCCGGAACTATGGCTACACCTTC
>TRBV2|NA|TRBJ1-4|NA
CASSPRRGEKLFF
TGTGCCAGCAGCCCGAGGCGGGGGGAAAAACTGTTTTTT
>TRBV20-1|NA|TRBJ2-5|NA
CSAFLRDSETQYF
TGCAGTGCTTTCCTTCGGGATTCGGAGACCCAGTACTTC
>TRBV4-3|NA|TRBJ2-1|TRBD2
CASSQGLAGSYHEQFF
TGCGCCAGCAGCCAAGGGCTAGCGGGCTCCTACCATGAGCAGTTCTTC
>TRBV29-1|few|TRBJ1-2|NA
CSVADSNNYGYTF
TGCAGCGTTGCCGATTCCAATAACTATGGCTACACCTTC
>TRBV27|NA|TRBJ1-4|NA
CASSLLGPEKLFF
TGTGCCAGCAGTTTACTGGGCCCTGAAAAACTGTTTTTT
>TRBV12-3/TRBV12-4|NA|TRBJ2-1|TRBD2
CASSLVLAGSYNEQFF
TGTGCCAGCAGTTTAGTACTAGCGGGCTCCTACAATGAGCAGTTCTTC
>TRBV7-9|NA|TRBJ1-2|TRBD1
CASSSIRGAENGYTF
TGTGCCAGCAGCTCAATCAGGGGGGCAGAGAATGGCTACACCTTC
>TRBV7-9|NA|TRBJ2-7|NA
CASSPGTLGYEQYF
TGTGCCAGCAGCCCCGGGACACTCGGCTACGAGCAGTACTTC
>TRBV5-6|few|TRBJ2-7|NA
CASSPRGRDSYEQYF
TGTGCCAGCAGCCCTCGGGGTAGGGACTCCTACGAGCAGTACTTC
>TRBV20-1|NA|TRBJ2-1|NA
CSASTGRSYNEQFF
TGCAGTGCTTCCACAGGGAGATCCTACAATGAGCAGTTCTTC
>TRBV28|few|TRBJ2-1|TRBD2
CASRGGSYNEQFF
TGTGCCAGCAGGGGGGGGTCCTACAATGAGCAGTTCTTC
>TRBV29-1|NA|TRBJ1-6|NA
CSAGEQENSPLHF
TGCAGCGCCGGGGAACAGGAAAATTCACCCCTCCACTTT
>TRBV28|few|TRBJ2-3|NA
CASSLPSGTGDTQYF
TGTGCCAGCAGTCTACCTAGCGGGACAGGAGATACGCAGTATTTT
>TRBV3-1|NA|TRBJ2-5|NA
CASSPDLDETQYF
TGTGCCAGCAGCCCTGATTTGGATGAGACCCAGTACTTC
>TRBV28|few|TRBJ2-1|NA
CASSPVTSVRVQFF
TGTGCCAGCAGTCCAGTGACCAGCGTCCGTGTGCAGTTCTTC
>TRBV4-2|NA|TRBJ2-1|TRBD2
CASSQDSASGYNEQFF
TGTGCCAGCAGCCAAGATTCGGCTAGCGGATACAATGAGCAGTTCTTC
>TRBV27|NA|TRBJ2-1|NA
CASSFRAVSYNEQFF
TGTGCCAGCAGTTTCCGAGCAGTATCCTACAATGAGCAGTTCTTC
>TRBV6-6|few|TRBJ2-1|TRBD1
CASSYRGRNNEQFF
TGTGCCAGCAGTTACAGGGGGCGAAACAATGAGCAGTTCTTC
>TRBV11-2|few|TRBJ1-1|NA
CASSPQGSWTEAFF
TGTGCCAGCAGCCCCCAGGGTTCATGGACTGAAGCTTTCTTT
>TRBV15|NA|TRBJ1-4|NA
CATSRVTGHRITNEKLFF
TGTGCCACCAGCAGAGTTACGGGACACCGTATAACTAATGAAAAACTGTTTTTT
>TRBV5-6|NA|TRBJ2-3|NA
CASSLDQGFADTQYF
TGTGCCAGCAGCTTGGACCAGGGCTTCGCAGATACGCAGTATTTT